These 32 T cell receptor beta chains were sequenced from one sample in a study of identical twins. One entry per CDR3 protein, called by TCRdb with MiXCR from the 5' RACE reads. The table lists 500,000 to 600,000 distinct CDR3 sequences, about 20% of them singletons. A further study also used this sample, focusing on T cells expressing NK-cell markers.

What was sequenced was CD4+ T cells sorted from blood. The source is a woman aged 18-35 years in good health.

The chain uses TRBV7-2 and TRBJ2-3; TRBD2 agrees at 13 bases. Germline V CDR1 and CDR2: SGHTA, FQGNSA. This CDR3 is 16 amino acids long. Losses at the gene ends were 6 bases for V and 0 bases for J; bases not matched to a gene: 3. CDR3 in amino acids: CASSILAGGSTDTQYF. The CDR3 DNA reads TGTGCCAGCAGTATACTAGCGGGAGGGAGCACAGATACGCAGTATTTT. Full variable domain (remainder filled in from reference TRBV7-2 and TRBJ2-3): GAGVSQSPSNKVTEKGKDVELRCDPISGHTALYWYRQSLGQGLEFLIYFQGNSAPDKSGLPSDRFSAERTGGSVSTLTIQRTQQEDSAVYLCASSILAGGSTDTQYFGPGTRLTVL.

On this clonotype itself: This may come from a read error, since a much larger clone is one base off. The CDR3 DNA reads as TGTGCCAGCTGTCGCTCGGGACAGGGCTACGAGCAGTACTTC. It encodes CASCRSGQGYEQYF. The J gene is TRBJ2-7, the V gene TRBV6-5; TRBD1 aligns across 9 bases. The germline V gene encodes CDR1 MNHEY and CDR2 SVGAGI. Trimming took 8 bases from V and 3 from J; bases not matched to a gene: 8. CDR3 length equals 14 residues.

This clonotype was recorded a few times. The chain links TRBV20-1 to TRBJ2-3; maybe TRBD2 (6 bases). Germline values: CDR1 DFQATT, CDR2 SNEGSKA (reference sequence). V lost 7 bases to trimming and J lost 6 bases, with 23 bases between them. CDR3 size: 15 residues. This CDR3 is CSGPKRSSGRDTQYF. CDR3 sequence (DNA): TGCAGTGGTCCGAAAAGGTCGAGCGGGCGGGATACGCAGTATTTT.

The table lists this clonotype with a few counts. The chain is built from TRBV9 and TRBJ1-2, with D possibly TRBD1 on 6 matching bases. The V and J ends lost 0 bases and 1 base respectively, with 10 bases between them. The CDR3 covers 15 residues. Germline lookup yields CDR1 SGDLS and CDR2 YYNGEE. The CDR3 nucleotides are TGTGCCAGCAGCGTAGGGGGGGGGCATAACTATGGCTACACCTTC. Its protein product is CASSVGGGHNYGYTF.

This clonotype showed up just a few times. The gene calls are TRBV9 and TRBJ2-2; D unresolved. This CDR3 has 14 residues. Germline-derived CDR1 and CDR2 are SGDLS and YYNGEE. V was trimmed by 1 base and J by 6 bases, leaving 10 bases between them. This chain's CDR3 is CASSVNPISGELFF. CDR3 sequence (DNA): TGTGCCAGCAGCGTAAACCCCATATCCGGGGAGCTGTTTTTT.

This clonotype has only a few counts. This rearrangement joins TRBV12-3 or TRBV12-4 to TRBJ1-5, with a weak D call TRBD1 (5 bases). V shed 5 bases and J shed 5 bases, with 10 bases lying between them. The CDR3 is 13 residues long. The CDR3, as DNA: TGTGCCAGCAGTATCAGGGTCGATCAGCCCCAGCATTTT. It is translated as CASSIRVDQPQHF.

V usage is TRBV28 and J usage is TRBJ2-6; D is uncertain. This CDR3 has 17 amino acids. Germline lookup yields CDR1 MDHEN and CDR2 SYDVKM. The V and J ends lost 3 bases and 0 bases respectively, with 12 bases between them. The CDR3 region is CASSFLRANSGANVLTF. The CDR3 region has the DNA TGTGCCAGCAGTTTTCTACGGGCGAACTCTGGGGCCAACGTCCTGACTTTC.

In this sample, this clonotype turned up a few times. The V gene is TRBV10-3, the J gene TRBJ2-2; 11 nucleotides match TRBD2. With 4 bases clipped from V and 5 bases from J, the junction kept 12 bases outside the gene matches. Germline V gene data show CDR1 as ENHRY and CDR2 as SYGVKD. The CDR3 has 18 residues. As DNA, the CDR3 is TGTGCCATCAGTGTTACTAGCGGGAGTAACGGCGAGACCGGGGAGCTGTTTTTT. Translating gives CAISVTSGSNGETGELFF.

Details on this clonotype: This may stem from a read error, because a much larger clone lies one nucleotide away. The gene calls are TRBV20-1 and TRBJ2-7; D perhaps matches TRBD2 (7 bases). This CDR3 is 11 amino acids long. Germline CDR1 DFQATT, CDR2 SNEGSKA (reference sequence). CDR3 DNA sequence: TGCAGTGCTGGAGGGGGGAGGGAGCAGTGCTTC. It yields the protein CSAGGGREQCF.

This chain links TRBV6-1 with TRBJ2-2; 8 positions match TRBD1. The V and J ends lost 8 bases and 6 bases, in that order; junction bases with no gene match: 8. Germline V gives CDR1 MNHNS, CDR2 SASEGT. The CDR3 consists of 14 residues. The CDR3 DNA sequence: TGTGCCAGCGCCCAACAGGGGGTGGCCGGGGAGCTGTTTTTT. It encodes CASAQQGVAGELFF.

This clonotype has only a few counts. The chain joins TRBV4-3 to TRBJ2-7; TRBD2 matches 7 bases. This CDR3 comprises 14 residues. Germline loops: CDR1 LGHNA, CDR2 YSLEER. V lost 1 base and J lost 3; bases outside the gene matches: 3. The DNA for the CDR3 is TGCGCCAGCAGCCAAGCTAGCGGCTACTACGAGCAGTACTTC. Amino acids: CASSQASGYYEQYF.

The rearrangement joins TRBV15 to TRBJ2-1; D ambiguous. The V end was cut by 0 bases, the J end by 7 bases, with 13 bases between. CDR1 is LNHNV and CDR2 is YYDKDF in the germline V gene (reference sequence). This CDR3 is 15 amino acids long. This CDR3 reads CATSRDLGMGNEQFF. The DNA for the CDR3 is TGTGCCACCAGCAGAGATCTAGGGATGGGGAATGAGCAGTTCTTC.

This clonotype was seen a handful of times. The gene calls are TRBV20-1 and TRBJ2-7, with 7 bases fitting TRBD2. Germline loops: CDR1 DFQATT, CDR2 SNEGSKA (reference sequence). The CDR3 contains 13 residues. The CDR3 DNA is TGCAGCCCAATAAGCGGGACCTCCTACGAGCAGTACTTC. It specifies CSPISGTSYEQYF.

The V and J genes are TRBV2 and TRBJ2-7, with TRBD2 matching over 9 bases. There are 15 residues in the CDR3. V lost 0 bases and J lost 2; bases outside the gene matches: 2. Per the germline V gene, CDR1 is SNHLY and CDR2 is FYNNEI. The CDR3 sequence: CASSEAPSGAYEQYF. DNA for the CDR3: TGTGCCAGCAGTGAAGCGCCTAGCGGGGCCTACGAGCAGTACTTC.

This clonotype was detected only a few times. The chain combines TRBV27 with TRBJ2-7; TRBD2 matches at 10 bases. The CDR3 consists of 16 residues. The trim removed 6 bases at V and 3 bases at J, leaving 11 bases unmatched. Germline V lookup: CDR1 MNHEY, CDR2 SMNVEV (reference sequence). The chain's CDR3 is CASSPTSGTFRYEQYF. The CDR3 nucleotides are TGTGCCAGCAGCCCTACTAGCGGGACATTTCGCTACGAGCAGTACTTC.

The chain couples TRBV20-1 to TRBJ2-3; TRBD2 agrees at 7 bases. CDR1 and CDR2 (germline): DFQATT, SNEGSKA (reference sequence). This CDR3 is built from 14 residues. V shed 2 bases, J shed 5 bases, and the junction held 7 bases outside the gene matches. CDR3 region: CSARRGVAGDTQYF. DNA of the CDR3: TGCAGTGCTAGACGGGGGGTAGCGGGAGATACGCAGTATTTT.

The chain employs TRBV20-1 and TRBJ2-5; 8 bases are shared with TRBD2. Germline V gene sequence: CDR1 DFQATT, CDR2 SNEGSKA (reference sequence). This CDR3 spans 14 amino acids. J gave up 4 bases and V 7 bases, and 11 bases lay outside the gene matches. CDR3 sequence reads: CSVSSSGSGETQYF. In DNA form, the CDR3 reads TGCAGTGTTAGCTCGAGCGGGAGTGGAGAGACCCAGTACTTC.

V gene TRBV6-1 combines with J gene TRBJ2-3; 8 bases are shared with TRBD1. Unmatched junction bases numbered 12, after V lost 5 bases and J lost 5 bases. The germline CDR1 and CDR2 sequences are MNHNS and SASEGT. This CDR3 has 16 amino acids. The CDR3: CASSRAGTGDGDTQYF. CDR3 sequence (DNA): TGTGCCAGCAGTAGAGCCGGGACAGGTGACGGAGATACGCAGTATTTT.

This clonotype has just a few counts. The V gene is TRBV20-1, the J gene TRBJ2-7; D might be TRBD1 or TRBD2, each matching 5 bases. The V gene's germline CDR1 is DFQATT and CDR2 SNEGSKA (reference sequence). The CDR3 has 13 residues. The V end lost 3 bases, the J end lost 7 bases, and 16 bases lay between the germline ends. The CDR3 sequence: CSARLTASGEQYF. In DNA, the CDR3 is TGCAGTGCTAGGCTGACAGCCTCGGGGGAGCAGTACTTC.

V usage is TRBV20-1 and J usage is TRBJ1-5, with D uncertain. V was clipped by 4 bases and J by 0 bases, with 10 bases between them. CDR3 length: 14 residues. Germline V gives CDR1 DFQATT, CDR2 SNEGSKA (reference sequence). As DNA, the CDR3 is TGCAGTGCTAAAATGCAGAATAGCAATCAGCCCCAGCATTTT. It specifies CSAKMQNSNQPQHF.

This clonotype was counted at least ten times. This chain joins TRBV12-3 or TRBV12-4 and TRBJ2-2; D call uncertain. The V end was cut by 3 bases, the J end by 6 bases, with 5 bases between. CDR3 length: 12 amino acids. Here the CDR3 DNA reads TGTGCCAGCAGTTTTGGGGCCGGGGAGCTGTTTTTT. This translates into CASSFGAGELFF.

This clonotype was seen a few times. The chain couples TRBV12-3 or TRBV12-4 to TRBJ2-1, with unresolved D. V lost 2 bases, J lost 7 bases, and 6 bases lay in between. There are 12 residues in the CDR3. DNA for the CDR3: TGTGCCAGCAGTTTAAGAGAGAATGAGCAGTTCTTC. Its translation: CASSLRENEQFF.

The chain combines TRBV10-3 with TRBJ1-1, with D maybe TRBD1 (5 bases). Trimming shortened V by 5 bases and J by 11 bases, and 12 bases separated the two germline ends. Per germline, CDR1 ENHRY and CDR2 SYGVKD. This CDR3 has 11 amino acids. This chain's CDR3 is CAISTEAGAFF. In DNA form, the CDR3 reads TGTGCCATCAGTACTGAGGCAGGGGCTTTCTTT.

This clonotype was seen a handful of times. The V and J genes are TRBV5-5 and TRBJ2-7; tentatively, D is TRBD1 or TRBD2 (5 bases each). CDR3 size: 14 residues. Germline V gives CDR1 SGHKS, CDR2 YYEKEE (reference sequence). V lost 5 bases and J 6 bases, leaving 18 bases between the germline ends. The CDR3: CASRSGQGIGEQYF. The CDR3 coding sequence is TGTGCCAGCAGGTCGGGGCAGGGTATCGGCGAGCAGTACTTC.

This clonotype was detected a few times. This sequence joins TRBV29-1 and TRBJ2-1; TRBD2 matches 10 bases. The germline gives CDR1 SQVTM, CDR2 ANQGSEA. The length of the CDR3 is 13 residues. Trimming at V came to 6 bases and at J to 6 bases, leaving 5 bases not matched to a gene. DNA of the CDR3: TGCAGCGTGAAGAAGCGGGGGGGCAATGAGCAGTTCTTC. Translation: CSVKKRGGNEQFF.

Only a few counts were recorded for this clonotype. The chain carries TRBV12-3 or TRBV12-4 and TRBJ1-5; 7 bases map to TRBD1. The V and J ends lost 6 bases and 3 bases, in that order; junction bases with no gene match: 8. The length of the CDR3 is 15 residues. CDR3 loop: CASSFDRVNNQPQHF. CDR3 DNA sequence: TGTGCCAGCAGCTTCGACAGGGTTAACAATCAGCCCCAGCATTTT.

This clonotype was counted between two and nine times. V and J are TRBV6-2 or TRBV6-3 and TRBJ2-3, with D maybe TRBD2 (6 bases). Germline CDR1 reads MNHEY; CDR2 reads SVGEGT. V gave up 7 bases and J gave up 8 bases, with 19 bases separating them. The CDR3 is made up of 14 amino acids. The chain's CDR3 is CASTAGTFGGTQYF. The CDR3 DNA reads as TGTGCCAGCACCGCCGGGACTTTCGGCGGTACGCAGTATTTT.

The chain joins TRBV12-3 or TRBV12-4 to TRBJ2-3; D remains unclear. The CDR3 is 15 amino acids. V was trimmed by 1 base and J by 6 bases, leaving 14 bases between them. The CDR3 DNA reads TGTGCCAGCAGTTTAGGTCCGCACGCGAGGGATACGCAGTATTTT. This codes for CASSLGPHARDTQYF.

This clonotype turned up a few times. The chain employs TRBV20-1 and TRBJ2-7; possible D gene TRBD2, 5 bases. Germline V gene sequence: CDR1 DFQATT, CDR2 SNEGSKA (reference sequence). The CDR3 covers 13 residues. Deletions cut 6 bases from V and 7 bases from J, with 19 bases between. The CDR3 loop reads CSASPMPTREQYF. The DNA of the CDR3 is TGCAGTGCCAGCCCTATGCCCACTAGGGAGCAGTACTTC.

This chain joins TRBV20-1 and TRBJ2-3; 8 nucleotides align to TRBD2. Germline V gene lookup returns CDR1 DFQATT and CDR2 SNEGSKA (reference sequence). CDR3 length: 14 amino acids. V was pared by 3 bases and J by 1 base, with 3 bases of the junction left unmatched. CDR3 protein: CSASRGGRTDTQYF. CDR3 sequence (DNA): TGCAGTGCTAGTCGGGGGGGACGCACAGATACGCAGTATTTT.

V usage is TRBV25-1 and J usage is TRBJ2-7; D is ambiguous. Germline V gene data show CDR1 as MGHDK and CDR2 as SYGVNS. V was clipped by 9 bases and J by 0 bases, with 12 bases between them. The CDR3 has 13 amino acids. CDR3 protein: CASRKASSYEQYF. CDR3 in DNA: TGTGCCAGTCGGAAAGCCTCCTCCTACGAGCAGTACTTC.

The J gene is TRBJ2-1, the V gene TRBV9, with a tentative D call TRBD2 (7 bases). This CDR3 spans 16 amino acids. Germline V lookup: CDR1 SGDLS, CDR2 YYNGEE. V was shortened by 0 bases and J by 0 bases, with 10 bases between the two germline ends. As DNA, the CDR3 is TGTGCCAGCAGCGTAGGGCGGGGGCTCTCCTACAATGAGCAGTTCTTC. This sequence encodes CASSVGRGLSYNEQFF.